Listed here are 7 T cell receptor beta chains from one sample, sequenced in a study of identical twins. TCRdb processed the 5' RACE reads anew with MiXCR; each CDR3 protein has one entry. The data contain roughly 490,000 distinct CDR3 sequences, more than 13% of them singletons. These data were likewise used in another study, on yellow fever vaccine responses in identical twins.

Specimen: CD4+ T cells sorted from blood. These receptors all come from a young woman in good health.

The V and J genes are TRBV4-2 and TRBJ2-5, with a tentative D call TRBD2 (6 bases). CDR3 size: 16 residues. The germline V and J ends were trimmed by 1 base and 4 bases, with 16 bases remaining between them. Per germline, CDR1 LGHNA and CDR2 YNFKEQ. For the CDR3, the DNA is TGTGCCAGCAGCCAAGGGGCTAGCGCCGAGGGAGAGACCCAGTACTTC. It translates to CASSQGASAEGETQYF.

There are a few counts of this clonotype. DNA for the CDR3: TGTGCCAGCAGTACCTCCGGGACAGGGAACGAGCAGTACTTC. Residues: CASSTSGTGNEQYF. The J gene is TRBJ2-7, the V gene TRBV28; TRBD1 matches at 9 bases. The CDR3 spans 14 residues. The V and J ends lost 5 bases and 5 bases, in that order; junction bases with no gene match: 7. Germline CDR1 is MDHEN and CDR2 is SYDVKM.

This clonotype came up many times. The V and J genes are TRBV6-5 and TRBJ2-5, with D tentatively TRBD1 (6 bases). There are 12 residues in the CDR3. Germline loops: CDR1 MNHEY, CDR2 SVGAGI. V lost 5 bases and J 12 bases, leaving 16 bases between the germline ends. CDR3 sequence reads: CASSTLQGPKYF. CDR3 bases: TGTGCCAGCAGTACACTCCAGGGGCCCAAGTACTTC.

This chain joins TRBV28 and TRBJ2-7, with D tentatively TRBD2 (6 bases). Deletions cut 3 bases from V and 6 bases from J, with 9 bases between. From germline, CDR1 is MDHEN and CDR2 SYDVKM. CDR3 length: 12 amino acids. The CDR3 nucleotides read TGTGCCAGCAGTTTGCGGGATATCGAGCAGTACTTC. This codes for CASSLRDIEQYF.

The chain couples TRBV28 to TRBJ1-2; 10 bases align to TRBD1. The J segment lost 8 bases and the V segment lost 5 bases, leaving 8 bases of the junction unmatched. The CDR3 is 14 amino acids. Germline CDR1 MDHEN, CDR2 SYDVKM. CDR3 DNA sequence: TGTGCCAGCAGTCCCCCGGGACAGGGGTGGGGCTACACCTTC. Residues: CASSPPGQGWGYTF.

This clonotype was recorded at least ten times. The rearrangement joins TRBV29-1 to TRBJ2-1; 10 bases match TRBD2. In germline, CDR1 is SQVTM, CDR2 ANQGSEA. V gave up 7 bases and J gave up 5 bases; unmatched junction bases: 2. The CDR3 is made up of 12 amino acids. CDR3 coding DNA: TGCAGCGGGACTAGCGGTGACAATGAGCAGTTCTTC. It encodes CSGTSGDNEQFF.

This sequence joins TRBV10-3 and TRBJ2-6; the D gene could be TRBD1 or TRBD2 (5 bases each). CDR3 length: 19 residues. The germline gives CDR1 ENHRY, CDR2 SYGVKD. Trimming took 1 base from V and 0 from J, leaving 16 bases between them. In DNA form, the CDR3 reads TGTGCCATCAGTGAGTGGGGGATCGACAGAATCTCTGGGGCCAACGTCCTGACTTTC. It encodes CAISEWGIDRISGANVLTF.